The sequence of this T cell receptor (beta chain) was determined in a study of graft-versus-host responses after intestinal transplantation. Sequencing used immunoSEQ multiplex PCR; TCRdb keeps in-frame clones, though not all of them. This sample carries 99,000 or so clones, roughly 90% of them seen once, and the ten largest clones take roughly 0.069%. The ends were cut back, 2 bases at V and 0 bases at J, with 25 bases in the middle. The CDR3 length is 21 residues. Per germline, CDR1 WSHSY and CDR2 SAAADI. About this clone: Its antigen is currently unknown.

This receptor was taken from a human donor who was the organ donor for an intestinal transplant. This rearrangement joins TRBV10-2 to TRBJ1-4; a weak D match, TRBD1 (5 bases). Material: unstimulated CD8+ T cells sorted from spleen or lymph node cells, obtained before transplant. DNA of the CDR3: TGCGCCAGCAGTGAGAGTTGGTGCTGTGGGGCCCCCAGGGCAACTAATGAAAAACTGTTTTTT. It codes for CASSESWCCGAPRATNEKLFF.